These T cell receptor beta chains were read from a single sample in a study of cytomegalovirus exposure and HLA in healthy donors. Some clones are missing from TCRdb's copy, which holds only in-frame ones; the method was immunoSEQ multiplex PCR. Among 100,000 or so clones listed, around 80% were seen once. What was sequenced was PBMCs. The receptor set was obtained from a man aged 25-40 years in good health and CMV-seronegative. Both conserved end residues are part of each CDR3. Each record gives: J gene, V gene, CDR3 protein.

j_gene: TRBJ2-4
v_gene: TRBV7-9
CDR3aa: CASSGRGTPVQYF

j_gene: TRBJ1-3
v_gene: TRBV7-2
CDR3aa: CASSLDSRSGNTIYF

j_gene: TRBJ1-4
v_gene: TRBV2
CDR3aa: CASGRDFNEKLFF

j_gene: TRBJ2-3
v_gene: TRBV13
CDR3aa: CASSPGTGLGDTQYF

j_gene: TRBJ2-7
v_gene: TRBV5-1
CDR3aa: CASSLEGASYEQYF

j_gene: TRBJ1-1
v_gene: TRBV28
CDR3aa: CASSSFWEPNLNTEAFF

j_gene: TRBJ1-2
v_gene: TRBV7-2
CDR3aa: CASSLVLQGDYGYTF

j_gene: TRBJ1-5
v_gene: TRBV15
CDR3aa: CATSADRQPQHF

j_gene: TRBJ1-2
v_gene: TRBV2
CDR3aa: CASSWDTESSGYTF

j_gene: TRBJ1-3
v_gene: TRBV9
CDR3aa: CASSAQGSGNTIYF

j_gene: TRBJ1-2
v_gene: TRBV7-9
CDR3aa: CASSPGNYGYTF

j_gene: TRBJ2-2
v_gene: TRBV5-4
CDR3aa: CASSPRQGVNGELFF

j_gene: TRBJ2-7
v_gene: TRBV29-1
CDR3aa: CSVTPGLAGYEQYF

j_gene: TRBJ2-7
v_gene: TRBV27
CDR3aa: CASSPDRGYEQYF

j_gene: TRBJ2-1
v_gene: TRBV5-1
CDR3aa: CASTTGLADDNEQFF

j_gene: TRBJ1-3
v_gene: TRBV5-1
CDR3aa: CASSLDGRAGNTIYF